This T cell receptor (beta chain) was retrieved from a study of CXCR3-negative and CXCR3-positive naive CD8 T cells (dated by TCRdb to between 2019 and 2020). Describing the broader study: In total, some 130 million TRB reads were obtained, corresponding to roughly 1.5 +/- 0.3 million reads per library. Data from 11 donors, pooled across two independent experiments, went into the diversity and physicochemical repertoire analyses. TRBV-TRBJ cluster analysis included naive subsets from about five donors and memory cells from 3 donors.

What the work shows at the level of the full study, not this receptor alone: Repertoire diversity was comparably high in both naive subsets but much lower in memory CD8+ T cells. TRBV-TRBJ usage was similar between naive CXCR3-negative and CXCR3-positive cells from the same donor, while memory cells showed distinct patterns. Because CXCR3 expression was partially decreased after cryopreservation, freshly isolated PBMCs were used for most assays. Because surface CD5, which is linked to self-reactivity in mice, was comparable between the naive subsets, TCR interaction strength was also inferred from TRB CDR3 physicochemical properties. Compared with CXCR3-negative naive cells, CXCR3-positive naive cells had TRB CDR3s with higher hydrophobicity (lower Kidera factor 4), lower energy, and higher strength and volume indices.

For each CD8+ T cell subset, flow sorting was done in triplicate, and 300,000 to 350,000 cells per subset went directly into RLT lysis buffer. To keep memory contaminants out, a stringent definition of naive CD8+ T cells was applied: CD45RO-CCR7+CD27+CD95-. Peripheral blood mononuclear cells were isolated from buffy coats using standard density gradient centrifugation. Naive CXCR3-negative and CXCR3-positive CD8+ T cells were flow-sorted on a FACSAria III. Total RNA was extracted from sorted cells with an RNeasy Mini Kit. The instrument was a NextSeq 550. The Human TCR Profiling Kit (MiLaboratory) was used to prepare UMI-labeled 5' RACE TRB cDNA libraries. The full amount of extracted RNA was used for cDNA synthesis, and the full amount of resulting cDNA was used for PCR amplification. The libraries were made side by side, with each library going through the same number of PCR cycles. The paper's processing steps were these. With a requirement of at least two reads per UMI, MIGEC and MiXCR extracted about 50,000 +/- 10,000 unique UMI-labeled TRB cDNA molecules per library. An average of approximately 40,000 +/- 10,000 functional in-frame TRB CDR3 nucleotide clonotypes without stop codons was found per library. After each sample was downsampled to 5000 UMI-labeled TRB molecules, VDJtools was used to calculate diversity metrics such as normalized Shannon-Wiener and Chao1. Clonotype-size-weighted physicochemical properties of the central five CDR3 residues (interaction energy, strength, volume and Kidera factor 4) were computed in VDJtools. One entry per CDR3 protein sequence results from the TCRdb reprocessing of the reads, with DNA left out. The V and J calls follow TCRdb's processing rather than the paper's. The table held for this sample gives fewer than 80,000 distinct CDR3 sequences. The top ten clonotypes cover 3.5% to 5.5% of the sample.

On this clonotype itself: No cognate antigen has been identified for it.

Looking up the germline V gene (reference sequence) yields CDR1 SEHNR and CDR2 FQNEAQ. The CDR3 has 14 amino acids, counting the end cysteine and phenylalanine. The protein alone is recorded here. This sequence originates from a human donor in good health. Some clones in this sample may be carry-over from other donors' samples. The sample comprised naive CXCR3- CD8+ T cells from blood. According to the study, the label for this sample's cell subset or site signals: CD45RO-CCR7+CD27+CD95- naive CD8+ T cells lacking CXCR3 (TNR3-). Rearrangement joined TRBV7-9 to TRBJ1-1; the D gene TCRdb calls, TRBD1, cannot be checked with no DNA. The CDR3 sequence is CASSLGQGPAEAFF.